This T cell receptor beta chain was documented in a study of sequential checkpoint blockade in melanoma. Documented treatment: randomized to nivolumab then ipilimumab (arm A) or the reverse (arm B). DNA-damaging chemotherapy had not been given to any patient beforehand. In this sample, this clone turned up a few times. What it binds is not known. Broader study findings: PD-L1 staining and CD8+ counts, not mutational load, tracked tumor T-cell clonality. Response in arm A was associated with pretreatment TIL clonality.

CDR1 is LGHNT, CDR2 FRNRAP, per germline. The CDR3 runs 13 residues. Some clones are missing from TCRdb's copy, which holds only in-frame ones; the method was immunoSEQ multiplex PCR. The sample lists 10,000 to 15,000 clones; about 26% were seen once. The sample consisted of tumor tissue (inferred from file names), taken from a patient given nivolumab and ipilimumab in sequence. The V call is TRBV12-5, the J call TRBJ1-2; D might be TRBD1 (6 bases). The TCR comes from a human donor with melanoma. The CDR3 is CASIDRILYGYTF. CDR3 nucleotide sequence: TGTGCCAGCATCGACAGGATCCTCTATGGCTACACCTTC.